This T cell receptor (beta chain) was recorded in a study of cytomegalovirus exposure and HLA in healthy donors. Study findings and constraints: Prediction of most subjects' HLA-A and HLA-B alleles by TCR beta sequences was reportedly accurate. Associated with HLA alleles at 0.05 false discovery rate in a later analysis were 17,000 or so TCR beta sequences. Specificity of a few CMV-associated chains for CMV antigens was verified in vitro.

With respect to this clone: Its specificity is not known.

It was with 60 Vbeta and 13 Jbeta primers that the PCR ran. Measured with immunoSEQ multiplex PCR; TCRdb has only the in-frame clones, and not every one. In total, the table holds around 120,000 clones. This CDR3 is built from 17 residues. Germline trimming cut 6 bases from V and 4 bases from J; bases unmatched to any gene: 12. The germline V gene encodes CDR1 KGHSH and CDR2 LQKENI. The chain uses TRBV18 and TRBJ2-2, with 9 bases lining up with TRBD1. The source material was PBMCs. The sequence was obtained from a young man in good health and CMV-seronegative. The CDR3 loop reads CASSQQGAELGTGELFF. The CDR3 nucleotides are TGTGCCAGCTCCCAACAGGGGGCCGAACTTGGCACCGGGGAGCTGTTTTTT.